The rows below give T cell receptor beta chains drawn from one sample of a study of vaccination and CD4 T cells after COVID-19. Their cognate antigens are unknown. TCRdb independently ran MiXCR on the PCR reads; one entry per CDR3 protein. The sample carries some 16,000 distinct CDR3 sequences, roughly half recorded once. Sequencing used CD4+ T cells from blood, cultured in vitro, obtained about 7 months after SARS-CoV-2 vaccination. These receptors were obtained from a human donor who had recovered from COVID-19. The CDR3 runs from the conserved cysteine through the conserved F or W. The D gene is left open where the match is weak. The size entry is marked missing in some rows and otherwise reads once, few, many or a size class.

v_call	clone_size	d_call	j_call	cdr3_nt	cdr3_aa
TRBV7-8	few	-	TRBJ1-1	TGTGCCAGCAGCACACCCCAGGGCGGGACCGTAAACACTGAAGCTTTCTTT	CASSTPQGGTVNTEAFF
TRBV11-2	once	-	TRBJ1-6	TGTGCCAGCAGCTTAGGCGGGACACGGATCAATTCACCCCTCCACTTT	CASSLGGTRINSPLHF
TRBV7-8	-	TRBD2	TRBJ2-7	TGTGCCAGCAGCCAAGGACTAGCGGGACTGTACGAGCAGTACTTC	CASSQGLAGLYEQYF
TRBV19	-	TRBD2	TRBJ2-3	TGTGCCAGTAGTAGACTAGCGGGGTCCACAGATACGCAGTATTTT	CASSRLAGSTDTQYF
TRBV2	-	TRBD1	TRBJ1-1	TGTGCCAGCAGTGAAGCGACAGGGGGCACTGAAGCTTTCTTT	CASSEATGGTEAFF
TRBV24-1	-	TRBD2	TRBJ2-1	TGTGCCACCAGTGATCCCGTAGCGGGGGGCTACAATGAGCAGTTCTTC	CATSDPVAGGYNEQFF
TRBV23-1	-	-	TRBJ2-7	TGCGCCAGCAGTCTCCTCTCGGTCCCCCAGGGTCCTCAGATCCCTGGAGAGCAGTACTTC	CASSLLSVPQGPQIPGEQYF
TRBV6-1	-	TRBD1	TRBJ2-7	TGTGCCAGCGGAGGACAGGGGTCCTCCTACGAGCAGTACTTC	CASGGQGSSYEQYF
TRBV20-1	-	TRBD1	TRBJ2-7	TGCAGTGCTACCGGGACAGGGTCTGCGAGCGAGCAGTACTTC	CSATGTGSASEQYF
TRBV6-2/TRBV6-3	-	-	TRBJ1-5	TGTGCCAGCAGTCAACTGACGCCCAATCAGCCCCAGCATTTT	CASSQLTPNQPQHF
TRBV7-9	-	-	TRBJ2-7	TGTGCCAGCAGCCCCGGGACATTCCGATCCGAGCAGTACTTC	CASSPGTFRSEQYF
TRBV6-1	-	-	TRBJ2-7	TGTGCCAGCAGCTCGCCAGGGGAATACGAGCAGTACTTC	CASSSPGEYEQYF
TRBV15	once	-	TRBJ2-3	TGTGCCACCAGCAGACGTACGGACTACCGCACAGATACGCAGTATTTT	CATSRRTDYRTDTQYF
TRBV18	-	-	TRBJ2-7	TGTGCCAGCTCACCAAGGCAGGCCACCTACGAGCAGTACTTC	CASSPRQATYEQYF
TRBV27	-	-	TRBJ1-6	TGTGCCAGCAGTTTATATCTGTGGCCAGATAGGTCACCCCTCCACTTT	CASSLYLWPDRSPLHF
TRBV15	-	TRBD2	TRBJ2-7	TGTGCCACCAGCAGAAAACTAGCGGGAGGCCGGGGGGACCCCTACGAGCAGTACTTC	CATSRKLAGGRGDPYEQYF
TRBV7-8	-	-	TRBJ1-2	TGTGCCAGCAGCCCAAGGAGGAGGGGATTTTATGGCTACACCTTC	CASSPRRRGFYGYTF
TRBV2	-	-	TRBJ1-1	TGTGCCAGCAGATTCAGCCCCGGGGGGTCCACTGAAGCTTTCTTT	CASRFSPGGSTEAFF
TRBV20-1	-	TRBD2	TRBJ2-1	TGCAGCGTATCTGGGAGAGCGGGGAGCGAGGACAATGAGCAGTTCTTC	CSVSGRAGSEDNEQFF
TRBV25-1	-	-	TRBJ2-5	TGTGCCAGCATAGGACACTACGCGGAGACCCAGTACTTC	CASIGHYAETQYF
TRBV19	-	-	TRBJ1-2	TGTGCCAGTAGTATTGTCGACGGACCTAACTATGGCTACACCTTC	CASSIVDGPNYGYTF
TRBV20-1	-	-	TRBJ2-3	TGCAGTGTTCCGCTTCCCGGCCCCCTCACAGATACGCAGTATTTT	CSVPLPGPLTDTQYF
TRBV7-2	-	-	TRBJ2-3	TGTGCCAGCAGCAAAACGTTCACAGATACGCAGTATTTT	CASSKTFTDTQYF
TRBV6-1	-	-	TRBJ2-3	TGTGCCAGCAGCTCCAGGGACCCCACAGATACGCAGTATTTT	CASSSRDPTDTQYF